This is a list of T cell receptor beta chains from one sample in a study of T cells after yellow fever vaccination. TCRdb reprocessed the 5' RACE reads via MiXCR and lists one record per CDR3 protein. The sample lists some 600,000 distinct CDR3 sequences; less than 20% were seen once. The source material was PBMCs, sampled 5 days after the first yellow fever vaccination. These receptors originate from a man between 18 and 35 years old who received the YFV17D yellow fever vaccine. CDR3s include the opening cysteine and the closing phenylalanine or tryptophan. D genes are given only for firm matches. The listing skips clone size in some rows; elsewhere it reads once, few, many or a size class.

size	D	V	J	CDR3	DNA
few	TRBD2	TRBV7-2	TRBJ2-7	CASSPGLAGAPYEQYF	TGTGCCAGCAGCCCAGGACTAGCGGGGGCGCCCTACGAGCAGTACTTC
-	TRBD1	TRBV11-2	TRBJ2-3	CASSPETGILDTQYF	TGTGCCAGCAGCCCAGAGACAGGGATTTTAGATACGCAGTATTTT
-	-	TRBV28	TRBJ1-2	CASIPGRGAAGHGYTF	TGTGCCAGCATTCCCGGGAGGGGGGCAGCCGGACATGGCTACACCTTC
few	TRBD2	TRBV5-1	TRBJ2-1	CASSMGLAGGKYNEQFF	TGCGCCAGCAGCATGGGACTAGCGGGGGGGAAATACAATGAGCAGTTCTTC
once	-	TRBV25-1	TRBJ1-2	CASSEGRGPGYTF	TGTGCCAGCAGTGAGGGCAGGGGCCCTGGCTACACCTTC
-	TRBD1	TRBV6-1	TRBJ2-4	CASRNADRDSIQYF	TGTGCCAGCAGAAACGCGGACAGGGACAGCATTCAGTACTTC
few	TRBD1	TRBV4-1	TRBJ2-2	CASSQTGGYTGELFF	TGCGCCAGCAGCCAAACAGGGGGCTACACCGGGGAGCTGTTTTTT
few	-	TRBV6-2/TRBV6-3	TRBJ1-4	CASSYRAADEKLFF	TGTGCCAGCAGTTACCGGGCAGCGGATGAAAAACTGTTTTTT
few	TRBD2	TRBV6-1	TRBJ2-1	CASSARTSGGAAEQFF	TGTGCCAGCAGTGCCCGGACTAGCGGGGGGGCCGCTGAGCAGTTCTTC
few	-	TRBV2	TRBJ2-7	CASGETYEQYF	TGTGCCAGCGGGGAAACCTACGAGCAGTACTTC
-	-	TRBV6-2/TRBV6-3	TRBJ2-1	CASGPGGQEQFF	TGTGCCAGCGGGCCCGGGGGTCAGGAGCAGTTCTTC
few	-	TRBV4-3	TRBJ2-1	CASSQVGPVDNEQFF	TGCGCCAGCAGCCAAGTGGGTCCCGTCGACAATGAGCAGTTCTTC
-	TRBD1	TRBV6-6	TRBJ1-1	CASIGQGGSEAFF	TGTGCCAGCATTGGACAGGGTGGCTCTGAAGCTTTCTTT
many	TRBD1	TRBV4-1	TRBJ2-7	CASSLTGTGDHEQYF	TGCGCCAGCAGCCTCACCGGGACAGGTGATCACGAGCAGTACTTC
few	TRBD2	TRBV20-1	TRBJ2-3	CSSSGGRTDTQYF	TGCAGTTCTAGCGGGGGACGCACAGATACGCAGTATTTT
-	-	TRBV4-1	TRBJ2-7	CASSQDVVRGYEQYF	TGCGCCAGCAGCCAAGACGTGGTGCGAGGCTACGAGCAGTACTTC
-	-	TRBV9	TRBJ1-1	CARPIEAFF	TGTGCCAGACCGATTGAAGCTTTCTTT